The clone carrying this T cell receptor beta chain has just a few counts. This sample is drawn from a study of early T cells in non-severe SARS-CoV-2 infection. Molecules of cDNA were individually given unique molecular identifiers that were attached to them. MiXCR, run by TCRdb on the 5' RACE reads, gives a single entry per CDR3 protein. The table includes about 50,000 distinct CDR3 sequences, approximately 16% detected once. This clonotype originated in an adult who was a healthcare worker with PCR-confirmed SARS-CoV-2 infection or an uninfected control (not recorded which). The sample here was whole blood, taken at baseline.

The DNA of the CDR3 is TGTGCCAGCAGCGCCCGGAGGGGACTAGCGGGGAGCTGGCGAAGCACAGATACGCAGTATTTT. Translated: CASSARRGLAGSWRSTDTQYF. The gene calls are TRBV7-6 and TRBJ2-3; 13 nucleotides line up with TRBD2. CDR3 length: 21 residues. V lost 5 bases to trimming and J lost 0 bases; unmatched junction nucleotides: 17. Germline V gene lookup returns CDR1 SGHVS and CDR2 FNYEAQ.